These T cell receptor beta chains were read from a single sample in a study of blood T cells in healthy people across ages. TCRdb ran MiXCR on the 5' RACE reads and lists one entry per CDR3 protein. The table lists about 1.7 million distinct CDR3 sequences, 28% of them singletons, with 6.5% to 8.5% in the top ten. What was sequenced was blood. The receptor source for this set is a young woman in good health. Both conserved end residues are part of each CDR3. The D gene is left open where the match is weak. Clone size is not always given. Where it is, it says once, few, many or a class for expanded clones.

d_gene: NA; v_gene: TRBV6-2/TRBV6-3; j_gene: TRBJ1-1; abundance: few; CDR3nt: TGTGCCATTCGGTATATGGGGCCTAACACTGAAGCTTTCTTT; CDR3aa: CAIRYMGPNTEAFF
d_gene: TRBD2; v_gene: TRBV28; j_gene: TRBJ2-1; abundance: many; CDR3nt: TGTGCCAGCAGGGGTAGCGGGGGGTCCTACAATGAGCAGTTCTTC; CDR3aa: CASRGSGGSYNEQFF
d_gene: NA; v_gene: TRBV9; j_gene: TRBJ2-7; abundance: few; CDR3nt: TGTGCCAGCAGCGTAGATGGGACGGGTCACTACGAGCAGTACTTC; CDR3aa: CASSVDGTGHYEQYF
d_gene: TRBD2; v_gene: TRBV4-2; j_gene: TRBJ2-1; abundance: NA; CDR3nt: TGTGCCAGCAGCCAAGTGCGGAGCGGGGGAACGCTACTTAATGAGCAGTTCTTC; CDR3aa: CASSQVRSGGTLLNEQFF
d_gene: NA; v_gene: TRBV9; j_gene: TRBJ2-7; abundance: many; CDR3nt: TGTGCCAGCAGCGCCGCAGGGTCTACCTACGAGCAGTACTTC; CDR3aa: CASSAAGSTYEQYF
d_gene: NA; v_gene: TRBV5-1; j_gene: TRBJ2-7; abundance: few; CDR3nt: TGCGCCAGCAGCTTGAGACAGGCAGGACCCTACGAGCAGTACTTC; CDR3aa: CASSLRQAGPYEQYF
d_gene: TRBD2; v_gene: TRBV27; j_gene: TRBJ2-1; abundance: NA; CDR3nt: TGTGCCAGCAGTTGGTGGGAGGGATACAATGAGCAGTTCTTC; CDR3aa: CASSWWEGYNEQFF
d_gene: TRBD1; v_gene: TRBV27; j_gene: TRBJ2-3; abundance: many; CDR3nt: TGTGCCAGCAGCCTGACAGGGGGCGCAAATACGCAGTATTTT; CDR3aa: CASSLTGGANTQYF
d_gene: NA; v_gene: TRBV29-1; j_gene: TRBJ1-1; abundance: many; CDR3nt: TGCAGCGTTGCTAGAGGCCTGAACACTGAAGCTTTCTTT; CDR3aa: CSVARGLNTEAFF
d_gene: TRBD2; v_gene: TRBV12-3/TRBV12-4; j_gene: TRBJ2-3; abundance: NA; CDR3nt: TGTGCCAGCAGTTTAGGACTAGCGGGAGATGCGCAGTATTTT; CDR3aa: CASSLGLAGDAQYF
d_gene: NA; v_gene: TRBV2; j_gene: TRBJ1-1; abundance: NA; CDR3nt: TGTGCCAGCAGTGTTGGGGGGCCCACTGAAGCTTTCTTT; CDR3aa: CASSVGGPTEAFF
d_gene: NA; v_gene: TRBV30; j_gene: TRBJ2-4; abundance: many; CDR3nt: TGTGCCTGGACTGGGCGGGCCAAAAACATTCAGTACTTC; CDR3aa: CAWTGRAKNIQYF
d_gene: NA; v_gene: TRBV7-3; j_gene: TRBJ2-1; abundance: NA; CDR3nt: TGTGCCAGCAGCTTAAACCCGGGGGACCTCTACAATGAGCAGTTCTTC; CDR3aa: CASSLNPGDLYNEQFF
d_gene: NA; v_gene: TRBV10-3; j_gene: TRBJ2-3; abundance: NA; CDR3nt: TGTGCCATCAGGCCAGACAGTAGCACAGATACGCAGTATTTT; CDR3aa: CAIRPDSSTDTQYF
d_gene: NA; v_gene: TRBV3-1; j_gene: TRBJ2-7; abundance: NA; CDR3nt: TGTGCCAGCAGCCTACGAGACACATTAAATAACGAGCAGTACTTC; CDR3aa: CASSLRDTLNNEQYF
d_gene: NA; v_gene: TRBV24-1; j_gene: TRBJ2-3; abundance: few; CDR3nt: TGTGCCACCAGTGGGGGTGGGAGGCCCACAGATACGCAGTATTTT; CDR3aa: CATSGGGRPTDTQYF
d_gene: NA; v_gene: TRBV10-3; j_gene: TRBJ1-4; abundance: few; CDR3nt: TGTGCCATCAGTGAGTCGACAGGCAGACAGATTGAAAAACTGTTTTTT; CDR3aa: CAISESTGRQIEKLFF
d_gene: TRBD1; v_gene: TRBV20-1; j_gene: TRBJ2-7; abundance: NA; CDR3nt: TGCAGTACAAGAAGGGGGCGCCTTCCCGAGCAGTACTTC; CDR3aa: CSTRRGRLPEQYF
d_gene: TRBD1; v_gene: TRBV5-5; j_gene: TRBJ1-2; abundance: few; CDR3nt: TGTGCCAGCAGTATGGGACAGCTCTTCTATGGCTACACCTTC; CDR3aa: CASSMGQLFYGYTF
d_gene: TRBD1; v_gene: TRBV11-2; j_gene: TRBJ1-6; abundance: NA; CDR3nt: TGTGCCAGCAGCCCAGGAATACAGGGGGGCTCACCCCTCCACTTT; CDR3aa: CASSPGIQGGSPLHF
d_gene: NA; v_gene: TRBV5-8; j_gene: TRBJ1-5; abundance: few; CDR3nt: TGTGCCAGCAGCCGGACATTAGTGGGCAATCAGCCCCAGCATTTT; CDR3aa: CASSRTLVGNQPQHF
d_gene: TRBD2; v_gene: TRBV20-1; j_gene: TRBJ2-1; abundance: NA; CDR3nt: TGCAGTGTTAGAGCCCCGGGACTATACAATGAGCAGTTCTTC; CDR3aa: CSVRAPGLYNEQFF
d_gene: TRBD1; v_gene: TRBV28; j_gene: TRBJ1-2; abundance: few; CDR3nt: TGTGCCAGCAGTTTTACAGGGGGGGGTAACTATGGCTACACCTTC; CDR3aa: CASSFTGGGNYGYTF
d_gene: NA; v_gene: TRBV7-2; j_gene: TRBJ1-1; abundance: NA; CDR3nt: TGTGCCAGTGGCCCAGGGTTAGAGACTGAAGCTTTCTTT; CDR3aa: CASGPGLETEAFF
d_gene: NA; v_gene: TRBV5-1; j_gene: TRBJ1-4; abundance: NA; CDR3nt: TGCGCCAGCAGCTTGGACAGTCATAATGAAAAACTGTTTTTT; CDR3aa: CASSLDSHNEKLFF
d_gene: TRBD1; v_gene: TRBV5-1; j_gene: TRBJ2-1; abundance: once; CDR3nt: TGCGCCAGCAGCAGGACAGGGGCTACTGGGACCTACAATGAGCAGTTCTTC; CDR3aa: CASSRTGATGTYNEQFF
d_gene: NA; v_gene: TRBV2; j_gene: TRBJ2-3; abundance: few; CDR3nt: TGTGCCGGGGGAACTAGCACAGATACGCAGTATTTT; CDR3aa: CAGGTSTDTQYF
d_gene: TRBD2; v_gene: TRBV7-2; j_gene: TRBJ2-4; abundance: many; CDR3nt: TGTGCCAGCAGCCAAAACCCTAGCGGGTATGACATTCAGTACTTC; CDR3aa: CASSQNPSGYDIQYF
d_gene: TRBD1; v_gene: TRBV12-3/TRBV12-4; j_gene: TRBJ1-6; abundance: NA; CDR3nt: TGTGCCAACAGTTTCGGGACAGGGGGTTCACCCCTCCACTTT; CDR3aa: CANSFGTGGSPLHF
d_gene: NA; v_gene: TRBV20-1; j_gene: TRBJ2-1; abundance: NA; CDR3nt: TGCAGTGCTAGAGATGGTTTGGAGCGCAAGCAGTTCTTC; CDR3aa: CSARDGLERKQFF
d_gene: TRBD1; v_gene: TRBV5-1; j_gene: TRBJ2-7; abundance: many; CDR3nt: TGCGCCAGCAGCTGGACAGGGGACGAGCAGTACTTC; CDR3aa: CASSWTGDEQYF
d_gene: NA; v_gene: TRBV20-1; j_gene: TRBJ2-2; abundance: NA; CDR3nt: TGCAGTGCTAGAGAGGGACATCCTACCGGGGAGCTGTTTTTT; CDR3aa: CSAREGHPTGELFF
d_gene: NA; v_gene: TRBV7-2; j_gene: TRBJ2-7; abundance: NA; CDR3nt: TGTGCCAGCAGCTTATCCTGGGGCTCCTACGAGCAGTACTTC; CDR3aa: CASSLSWGSYEQYF
d_gene: TRBD1; v_gene: TRBV5-1; j_gene: TRBJ2-7; abundance: many; CDR3nt: TGCGCCAGCAGCGCCAGACAGGGGGGTGGCGAGCAGTACTTC; CDR3aa: CASSARQGGGEQYF
d_gene: TRBD1; v_gene: TRBV29-1; j_gene: TRBJ1-2; abundance: few; CDR3nt: TGCAGCGGAAGTAGGGGGACAGGGCCGAATGGCTACACCTTC; CDR3aa: CSGSRGTGPNGYTF
d_gene: NA; v_gene: TRBV4-3; j_gene: TRBJ1-2; abundance: many; CDR3nt: TGCGCCAGCAGCCAAGAGGCTTCCAGGCACTCTAACTATGGCTACACCTTC; CDR3aa: CASSQEASRHSNYGYTF
d_gene: NA; v_gene: TRBV28; j_gene: TRBJ1-2; abundance: NA; CDR3nt: TGTGCCACCTTCCTGCGGAATAACTATGGCTACACCTTC; CDR3aa: CATFLRNNYGYTF
d_gene: NA; v_gene: TRBV6-1; j_gene: TRBJ2-1; abundance: many; CDR3nt: TGTGCCAGCAGTCCACAGGTCCCCACCCCCAGCTCCTACAATGAGCAGTTCTTC; CDR3aa: CASSPQVPTPSSYNEQFF
d_gene: TRBD2; v_gene: TRBV20-1; j_gene: TRBJ2-1; abundance: few; CDR3nt: TGCAGTGCTAGAGATTCCCAGCGGGGTGGAAACAATGAGCAGTTCTTC; CDR3aa: CSARDSQRGGNNEQFF
d_gene: NA; v_gene: TRBV7-9; j_gene: TRBJ1-5; abundance: NA; CDR3nt: TGTGCCAGCAGCTTAGACGGGACAAGGAATCAGCCCCAGCATTTT; CDR3aa: CASSLDGTRNQPQHF
d_gene: TRBD2; v_gene: TRBV5-1; j_gene: TRBJ2-1; abundance: few; CDR3nt: TGCGCCAGCAGCTTGGCGGCGGGGGGGCAAGAAGAGCAGTTCTTC; CDR3aa: CASSLAAGGQEEQFF
d_gene: NA; v_gene: TRBV5-1; j_gene: TRBJ1-5; abundance: NA; CDR3nt: TGCGCCAGCAGCTGGGCGGTGGGTCAGGATCAGCCCCAGCATTTT; CDR3aa: CASSWAVGQDQPQHF
d_gene: NA; v_gene: TRBV27; j_gene: TRBJ1-2; abundance: NA; CDR3nt: TGTGCCAGCAGTTCCGGAGCCCATTATGGCTACACCTTC; CDR3aa: CASSSGAHYGYTF
d_gene: TRBD1; v_gene: TRBV7-2; j_gene: TRBJ1-5; abundance: NA; CDR3nt: TGTGCCAGCAGTTCGGACAGGAGGCATCAGCCCCAGCATTTT; CDR3aa: CASSSDRRHQPQHF
d_gene: TRBD1; v_gene: TRBV2; j_gene: TRBJ2-1; abundance: NA; CDR3nt: TGTGCCAGCGACGTCCCCGGGACAGGGGGCTACAATGAGCAGTTCTTC; CDR3aa: CASDVPGTGGYNEQFF
d_gene: NA; v_gene: TRBV4-1; j_gene: TRBJ1-2; abundance: few; CDR3nt: TGCGCCAGCAGCCAAGATCATCCGGGCGGGACAGGCTACACCTTC; CDR3aa: CASSQDHPGGTGYTF
d_gene: TRBD1; v_gene: TRBV6-5; j_gene: TRBJ2-7; abundance: many; CDR3nt: TGTGCCAGCAGTTACCGGGGACAGGGAACCTACGAGCAGTACTTC; CDR3aa: CASSYRGQGTYEQYF
d_gene: NA; v_gene: TRBV15; j_gene: TRBJ1-3; abundance: few; CDR3nt: TGTGCCACCAGCAGAGGTGTCGGAGACACCATATATTTT; CDR3aa: CATSRGVGDTIYF
d_gene: NA; v_gene: TRBV6-5; j_gene: TRBJ2-6; abundance: many; CDR3nt: TGTGCCAGCAGTTACAACAGAGGGGCCAACGTCCTGACTTTC; CDR3aa: CASSYNRGANVLTF
d_gene: NA; v_gene: TRBV12-3/TRBV12-4; j_gene: TRBJ2-7; abundance: NA; CDR3nt: TGTGCCAGCATTTTATATAGGCAGGTGAGCTCCTACGAGCAGTACTTC; CDR3aa: CASILYRQVSSYEQYF
d_gene: TRBD2; v_gene: TRBV12-5; j_gene: TRBJ2-7; abundance: NA; CDR3nt: TGTGCTAGTGGTTTGGTACAAGCGGGAGGGGCGCAGTACTTC; CDR3aa: CASGLVQAGGAQYF
d_gene: NA; v_gene: TRBV29-1; j_gene: TRBJ2-3; abundance: NA; CDR3nt: TGCAGCTTAAATCCGATAGCCACAGATACGCAGTATTTT; CDR3aa: CSLNPIATDTQYF
d_gene: NA; v_gene: TRBV10-3; j_gene: TRBJ1-4; abundance: NA; CDR3nt: TGTGCCATCCGAGCGGCAACTAATGAAAAACTGTTTTTT; CDR3aa: CAIRAATNEKLFF
d_gene: NA; v_gene: TRBV6-1; j_gene: TRBJ2-5; abundance: NA; CDR3nt: TGTGCCAGCAGTGGAACCGGGGTCGGGAAGACCCAGTACTTC; CDR3aa: CASSGTGVGKTQYF